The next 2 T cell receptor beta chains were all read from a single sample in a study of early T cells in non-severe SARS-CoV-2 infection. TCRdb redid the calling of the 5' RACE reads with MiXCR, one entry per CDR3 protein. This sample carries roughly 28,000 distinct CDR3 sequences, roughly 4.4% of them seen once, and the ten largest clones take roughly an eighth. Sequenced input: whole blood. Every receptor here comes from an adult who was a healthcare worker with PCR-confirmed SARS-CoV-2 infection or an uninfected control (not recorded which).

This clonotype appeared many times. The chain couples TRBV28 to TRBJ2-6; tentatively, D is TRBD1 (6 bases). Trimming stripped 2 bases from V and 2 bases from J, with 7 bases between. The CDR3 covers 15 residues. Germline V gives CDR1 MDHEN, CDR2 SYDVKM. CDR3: CASSLGGAGANVLTF. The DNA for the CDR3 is TGTGCCAGCAGTTTAGGGGGCGCTGGGGCCAACGTCCTGACTTTC.

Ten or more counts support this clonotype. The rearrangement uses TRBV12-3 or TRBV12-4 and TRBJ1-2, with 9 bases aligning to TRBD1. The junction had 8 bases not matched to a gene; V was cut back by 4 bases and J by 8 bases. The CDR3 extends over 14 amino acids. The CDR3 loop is CASSYLSGTGGYTF. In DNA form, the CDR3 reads TGTGCCAGCAGTTATCTGTCGGGGACAGGGGGCTACACCTTC.